These 9 T cell receptor beta chains came from one sample sequenced in a study of blood T cell repertoires in COVID-19. TCRdb's copy holds only in-frame clones and misses some; the assay was immunoSEQ multiplex PCR. This table has almost 200,000 clones, roughly 90% appearing once. The sample taken for sequencing was PBMCs or T cells enriched from blood (not recorded which). These receptors all come from a young woman who had recovered from COVID-19.

The chain links TRBV2 to TRBJ1-2; D gene unclear. The germline V gene has CDR1 SNHLY and CDR2 FYNNEI. The CDR3 extends over 13 amino acids. The V and J ends lost 6 bases and 1 base respectively, with 9 bases between them. The DNA for the CDR3 is TGTGCCAGCAGCAGCCGGGTTAACTATGGCTACACCTTC. Protein sequence: CASSSRVNYGYTF.

The CDR3, as DNA: TGTGCCAGTAGCTCCGGATCTCAGGGTAATCAGCCCCAGCATTTT. Amino acids: CASSSGSQGNQPQHF. The V call is TRBV19, the J call TRBJ1-5, with D tentatively TRBD1 (5 bases). V shed 6 bases and J shed 4 bases, with 16 bases lying between them. The V gene's germline CDR1 is LNHDA and CDR2 SQIVND (reference sequence). This CDR3 has 15 amino acids.

This clone occurred many times. This rearrangement joins TRBV4-1 to TRBJ1-6, with TRBD1 matching over 7 bases. Germline V gene data show CDR1 as MGHRA and CDR2 as YSYEKL. The J segment lost 4 bases and the V segment lost 1 base, leaving 4 bases of the junction unmatched. This CDR3 has 16 amino acids. In DNA form, the CDR3 reads TGCGCCAGCAGCCAAGCCGCGGGACAGTATAATTCACCCCTCCACTTT. This sequence encodes CASSQAAGQYNSPLHF.

The V call is TRBV11-3, the J call TRBJ2-1; tentatively, D is TRBD1 (5 bases). Per germline, CDR1 SGHNT and CDR2 YENEEA. V dropped 8 bases and J dropped 7 bases, with 9 bases sitting between them. This CDR3 has 11 residues. The CDR3 region is CASGRGNEQFF. CDR3 nucleotide sequence: TGTGCCAGCGGAAGGGGTAATGAGCAGTTCTTC.

This clone has a single count. The rearrangement joins TRBV19 to TRBJ1-1; D ambiguous. V lost 1 base and J 6 bases, leaving 12 bases between the germline ends. The CDR3 loop spans 14 amino acids. Germline loops: CDR1 LNHDA, CDR2 SQIVND (reference sequence). The chain's CDR3 is CASSIAGGYAEAFF. In DNA form, the CDR3 reads TGTGCCAGTAGTATAGCAGGCGGGTACGCTGAAGCTTTCTTT.

This clone was observed once. The chain carries TRBV29-1 and TRBJ1-6; 8 positions agree with TRBD1. V lost 0 bases and J lost 10; bases outside the gene matches: 8. Germline values: CDR1 SQVTM, CDR2 ANQGSEA. The length of the CDR3 is 15 residues. CDR3 region: CSVEDLDRERSPLHF. For the CDR3, the DNA is TGCAGCGTTGAAGATCTGGACAGGGAAAGGTCACCCCTCCACTTT.

This clone was found once. The chain recombines TRBV19 with TRBJ2-7; TRBD2 aligns across 10 bases. Unmatched junction bases numbered 5, after V lost 0 bases and J lost 6 bases. In germline, CDR1 is LNHDA, CDR2 SQIVND (reference sequence). The CDR3 loop spans 15 amino acids. This CDR3 reads CASSIDLLAGAEQYF. DNA of the CDR3: TGTGCCAGTAGTATAGATCTGCTAGCGGGGGCCGAGCAGTACTTC. Together with reference TRBV19 and TRBJ2-7, the CDR3 gives the full variable domain: DGGITQSPKYLFRKEGQNVTLSCEQNLNHDAMYWYRQDPGQGLRLIYYSQIVNDFQKGDIAEGYSVSREKKESFPLTVTSAQKNPTAFYLCASSIDLLAGAEQYFGPGTRLTVT.

This clone was counted a single time. This sequence joins TRBV6-5 and TRBJ2-7; 7 bases match TRBD1. In germline, CDR1 is MNHEY, CDR2 SVGAGI. The CDR3 runs 15 residues. The V segment lost 6 bases and the J segment 3 bases; nucleotides outside the gene matches: 11. CDR3 sequence: CASRDLTGTLYEQYF. For the CDR3, the DNA is TGTGCCAGCAGGGACTTGACAGGGACACTCTACGAGCAGTACTTC.

V usage is TRBV30 and J usage is TRBJ1-1; 7 bases fit TRBD1. The germline gives CDR1 GTSNPN, CDR2 SVGIG (reference sequence). The CDR3 is 14 residues long. After removal of 4 bases from V and 1 base from J, the junction contained 6 bases not matched to a gene. The CDR3 spells CAWNEDRRNTEAFF. The CDR3 bases are TGTGCCTGGAACGAGGACAGGCGGAACACTGAAGCTTTCTTT.